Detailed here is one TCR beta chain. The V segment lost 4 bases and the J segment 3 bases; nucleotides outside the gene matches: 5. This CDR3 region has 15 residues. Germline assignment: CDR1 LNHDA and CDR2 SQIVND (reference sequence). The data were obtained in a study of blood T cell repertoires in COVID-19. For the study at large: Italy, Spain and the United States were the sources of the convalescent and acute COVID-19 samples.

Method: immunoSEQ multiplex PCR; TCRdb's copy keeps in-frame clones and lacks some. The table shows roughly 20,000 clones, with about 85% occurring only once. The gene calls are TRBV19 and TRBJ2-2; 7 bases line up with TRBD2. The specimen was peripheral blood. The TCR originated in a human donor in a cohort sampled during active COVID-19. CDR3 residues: CASSRGGRYTGELFF. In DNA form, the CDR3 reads TGTGCCAGTAGTAGGGGAGGGCGGTACACCGGGGAGCTGTTTTTT.